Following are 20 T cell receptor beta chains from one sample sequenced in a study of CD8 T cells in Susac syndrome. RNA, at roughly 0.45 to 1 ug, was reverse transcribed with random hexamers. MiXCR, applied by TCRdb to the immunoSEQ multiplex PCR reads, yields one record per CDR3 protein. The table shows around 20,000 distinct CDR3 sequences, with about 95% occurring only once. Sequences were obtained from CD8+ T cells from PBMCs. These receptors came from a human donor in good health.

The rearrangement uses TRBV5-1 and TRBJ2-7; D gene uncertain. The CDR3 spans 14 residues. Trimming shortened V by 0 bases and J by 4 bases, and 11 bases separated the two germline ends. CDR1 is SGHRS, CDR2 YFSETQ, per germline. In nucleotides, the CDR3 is TGCGCCAGCAGCTTGGGGGCTGACCTTTACGAGCAGTACTTC. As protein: CASSLGADLYEQYF.

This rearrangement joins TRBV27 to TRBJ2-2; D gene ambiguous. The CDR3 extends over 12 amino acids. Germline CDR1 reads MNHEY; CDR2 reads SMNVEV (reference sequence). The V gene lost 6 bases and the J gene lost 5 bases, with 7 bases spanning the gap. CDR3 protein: CASSHSTGELFF. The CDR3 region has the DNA TGTGCCAGCAGCCACAGTACCGGGGAGCTGTTTTTT.

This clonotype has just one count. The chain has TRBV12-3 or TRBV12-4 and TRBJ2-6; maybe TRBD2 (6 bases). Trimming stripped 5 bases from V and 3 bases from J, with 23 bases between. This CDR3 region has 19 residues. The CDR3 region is CASSPRYGQSEGGANVLTF. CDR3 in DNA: TGTGCCAGCAGTCCTCGTTATGGGCAGTCGGAGGGTGGGGCCAACGTCCTGACTTTC.

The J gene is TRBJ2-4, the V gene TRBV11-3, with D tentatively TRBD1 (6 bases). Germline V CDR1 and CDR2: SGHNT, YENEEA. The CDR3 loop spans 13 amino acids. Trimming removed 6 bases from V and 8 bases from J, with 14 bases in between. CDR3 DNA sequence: TGTGCCAGCAGGAATTACAGGGAAGACATTCAGTACTTC. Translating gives CASRNYREDIQYF.

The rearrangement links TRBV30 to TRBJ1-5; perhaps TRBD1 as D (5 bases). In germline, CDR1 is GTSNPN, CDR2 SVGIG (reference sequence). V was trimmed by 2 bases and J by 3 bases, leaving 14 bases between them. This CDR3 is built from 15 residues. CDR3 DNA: TGTGCCTGGAGTACCGAGGGGCTCGACAATCAGCCCCAGCATTTT. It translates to CAWSTEGLDNQPQHF. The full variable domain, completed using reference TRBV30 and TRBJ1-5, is SQTIHQWPATLVQPVGSPLSLECTVEGTSNPNLYWYRQAAGRGLQLLFYSVGIGQISSEVPQNLSASRPQDRQFILSSKKLLLSDSGFYLCAWSTEGLDNQPQHFGDGTRLSIL.

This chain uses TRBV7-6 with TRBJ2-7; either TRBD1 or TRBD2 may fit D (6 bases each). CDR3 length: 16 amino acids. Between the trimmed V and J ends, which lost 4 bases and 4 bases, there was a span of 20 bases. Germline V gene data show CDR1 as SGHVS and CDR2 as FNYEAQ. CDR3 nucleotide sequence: TGTGCCAGCAGCTCCCTGGCGGAGGGGGACCCGTACGAGCAGTACGTC. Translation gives CASSSLAEGDPYEQYV.

DNA for the CDR3: TGTGCCAGCAGTTTAGAGGTAGAGGAAGGCTGGGAGCAGTACTTC. This sequence encodes CASSLEVEEGWEQYF. The rearrangement joins TRBV28 to TRBJ2-7; D gene ambiguous. The germline V gene has CDR1 MDHEN and CDR2 SYDVKM. The V end was cut by 2 bases, the J end by 7 bases, with 18 bases between. The CDR3 length is 15 residues.

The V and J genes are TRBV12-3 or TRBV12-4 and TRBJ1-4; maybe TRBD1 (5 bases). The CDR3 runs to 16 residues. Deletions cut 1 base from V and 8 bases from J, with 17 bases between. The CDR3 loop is CASSLVLPRDGEKLFF. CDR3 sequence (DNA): TGTGCCAGCAGTTTAGTCTTACCCAGGGATGGAGAAAAACTGTTTTTT.

CDR3 loop: CASRSSTDTQYF. The CDR3 coding sequence is TGTGCCAGCAGGTCTAGCACAGATACGCAGTATTTT. The V gene is TRBV7-9, the J gene TRBJ2-3; no clear D gene. Trimming took 6 bases from V and 0 from J, leaving 4 bases between them. The CDR3 loop spans 12 amino acids. CDR1 and CDR2 from the germline V gene are SEHNR and FQNEAQ (reference sequence). Complete variable domain (other parts from reference TRBV7-9 and TRBJ2-3): DTGVSQNPRHKITKRGQNVTFRCDPISEHNRLYWYRQTLGQGPEFLTYFQNEAQLEKSRLLSDRFSAERPKGSFSTLEIQRTEQGDSAMYLCASRSSTDTQYFGPGTRLTVL.

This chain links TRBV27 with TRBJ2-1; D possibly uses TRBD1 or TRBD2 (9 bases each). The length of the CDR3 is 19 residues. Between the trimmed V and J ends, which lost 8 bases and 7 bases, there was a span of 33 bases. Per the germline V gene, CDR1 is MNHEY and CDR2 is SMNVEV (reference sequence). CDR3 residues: CASHGRGTGRAGGGNEQFF. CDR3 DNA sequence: TGTGCCAGCCACGGCCGCGGGACAGGGAGAGCGGGAGGTGGAAATGAGCAGTTCTTC.

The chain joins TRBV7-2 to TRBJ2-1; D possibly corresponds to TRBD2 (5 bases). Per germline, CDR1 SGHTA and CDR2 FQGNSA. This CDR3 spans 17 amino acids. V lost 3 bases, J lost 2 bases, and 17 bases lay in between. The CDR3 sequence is CASSLPPGSIPYNEQFF. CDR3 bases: TGTGCCAGCAGCTTGCCTCCGGGGTCCATCCCCTACAATGAGCAGTTCTTC.

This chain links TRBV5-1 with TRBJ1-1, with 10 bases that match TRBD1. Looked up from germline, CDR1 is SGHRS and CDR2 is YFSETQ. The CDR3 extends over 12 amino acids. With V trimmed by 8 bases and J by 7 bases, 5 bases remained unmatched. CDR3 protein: CASGGQGLEAFF. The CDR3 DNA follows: TGCGCCAGTGGGGGACAGGGGCTTGAAGCTTTCTTT. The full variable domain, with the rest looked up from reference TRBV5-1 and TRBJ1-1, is KAGVTQTPRYLIKTRGQQVTLSCSPISGHRSVSWYQQTPGQGLQFLFEYFSETQRNKGNFPGRFSGRQFSNSRSEMNVSTLELGDSALYLCASGGQGLEAFFGQGTRLTVV.

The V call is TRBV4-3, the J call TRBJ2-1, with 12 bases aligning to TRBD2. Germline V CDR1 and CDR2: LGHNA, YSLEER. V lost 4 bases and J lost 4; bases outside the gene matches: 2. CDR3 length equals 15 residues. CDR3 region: CASSLGLAGYNEQFF. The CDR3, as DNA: TGCGCCAGCAGCCTAGGACTAGCGGGGTACAATGAGCAGTTCTTC.

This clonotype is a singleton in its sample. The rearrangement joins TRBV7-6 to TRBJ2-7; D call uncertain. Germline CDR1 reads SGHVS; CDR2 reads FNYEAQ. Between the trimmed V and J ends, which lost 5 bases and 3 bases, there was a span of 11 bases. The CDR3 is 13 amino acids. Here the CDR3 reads CASSPGPNYEQYV. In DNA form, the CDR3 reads TGTGCCAGCAGCCCCGGACCTAACTACGAGCAGTACGTC.

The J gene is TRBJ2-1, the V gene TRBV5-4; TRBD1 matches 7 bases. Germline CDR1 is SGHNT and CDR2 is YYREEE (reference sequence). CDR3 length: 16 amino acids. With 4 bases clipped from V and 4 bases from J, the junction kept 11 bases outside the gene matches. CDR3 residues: CASSLWTGANYNEQFF. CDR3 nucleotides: TGTGCCAGCAGCCTATGGACAGGAGCTAATTACAATGAGCAGTTCTTC. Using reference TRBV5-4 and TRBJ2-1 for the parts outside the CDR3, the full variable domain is ETGVTQSPTHLIKTRGQQVTLRCSSQSGHNTVSWYQQALGQGPQFIFQYYREEENGRGNFPPRFSGLQFPNYSSELNVNALELDDSALYLCASSLWTGANYNEQFFGPGTRLTVL.

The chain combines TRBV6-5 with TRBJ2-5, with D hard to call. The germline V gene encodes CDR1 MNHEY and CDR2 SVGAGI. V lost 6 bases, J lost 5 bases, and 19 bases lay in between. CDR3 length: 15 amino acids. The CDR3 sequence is CASRTSSLPGETQYF. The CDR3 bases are TGTGCCAGCAGAACGAGTAGCTTACCCGGGGAGACCCAGTACTTC.

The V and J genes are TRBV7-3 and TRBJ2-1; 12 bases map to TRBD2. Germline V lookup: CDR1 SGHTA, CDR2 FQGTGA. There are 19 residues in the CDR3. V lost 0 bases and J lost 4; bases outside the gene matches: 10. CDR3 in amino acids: CASSLTPGLAGGRYNEQFF. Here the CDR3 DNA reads TGTGCCAGCAGCTTAACCCCCGGGCTAGCGGGAGGGAGGTACAATGAGCAGTTCTTC.

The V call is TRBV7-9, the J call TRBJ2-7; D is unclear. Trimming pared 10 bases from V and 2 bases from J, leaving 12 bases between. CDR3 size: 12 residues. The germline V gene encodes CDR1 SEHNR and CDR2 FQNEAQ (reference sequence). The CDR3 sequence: CATEKIAYEQYF. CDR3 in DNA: TGTGCCACCGAAAAGATAGCCTACGAGCAGTACTTC. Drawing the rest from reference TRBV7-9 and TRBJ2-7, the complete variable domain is DTGVSQNPRHKITKRGQNVTFRCDPISEHNRLYWYRQTLGQGPEFLTYFQNEAQLEKSRLLSDRFSAERPKGSFSTLEIQRTEQGDSAMYLCATEKIAYEQYFGPGTRLTVT.

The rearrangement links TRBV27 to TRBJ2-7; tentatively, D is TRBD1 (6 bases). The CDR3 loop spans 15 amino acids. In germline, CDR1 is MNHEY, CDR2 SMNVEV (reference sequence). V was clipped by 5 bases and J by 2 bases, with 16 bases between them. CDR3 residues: CASSLTGISTYEQYF. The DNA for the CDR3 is TGTGCCAGCAGTCTTACAGGGATTTCCACCTACGAGCAGTACTTC.

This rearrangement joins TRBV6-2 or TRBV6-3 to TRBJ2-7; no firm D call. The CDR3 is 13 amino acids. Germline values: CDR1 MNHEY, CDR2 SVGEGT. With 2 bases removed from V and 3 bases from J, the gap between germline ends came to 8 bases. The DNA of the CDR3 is TGTGCCAGCAGTTACGGACGGTTCTACGAGCAGTACGTC. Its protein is CASSYGRFYEQYV.